The 2 T cell receptor beta chains listed next were all sequenced from one sample in a study of T cells in Graves' hyperthyroidism and ophthalmopathy. RNA transcripts served as the template for amplifying TCR beta CDR3 regions. The HTBI set primed first-round TCR CDR3 RT-PCR. TCRdb re-derived calls from the multiplex PCR reads in MiXCR, one entry per CDR3 protein. Of under 350,000 distinct CDR3 sequences listed, roughly an eighth are singletons. The specimen sequenced was blood. The receptor source for this set is a woman aged 40 to 50 with Graves' ophthalmopathy.

In this sample, this clonotype turned up many times. The CDR3 DNA reads as TGTGCCAGCACTGTGGAAGGCGACTCCTACGAGCAGTACTTC. It codes for CASTVEGDSYEQYF. The chain couples TRBV28 to TRBJ2-7; unclear D gene. This CDR3 contains 14 residues. Germline assignment: CDR1 MDHEN and CDR2 SYDVKM. V dropped 7 bases and J dropped 0 bases, with 13 bases sitting between them.

V gene TRBV28 combines with J gene TRBJ2-2; TRBD1 aligns across 8 bases. CDR1 MDHEN and CDR2 SYDVKM come from the germline V gene. The CDR3 totals 12 residues. V lost 6 bases, J lost 13 bases, and 7 bases stayed unmatched. The CDR3 nucleotides read TGTGCCAGCAGGTCCGCCGGGACAGGGCTGTTTTTT. Translating it yields CASRSAGTGLFF.